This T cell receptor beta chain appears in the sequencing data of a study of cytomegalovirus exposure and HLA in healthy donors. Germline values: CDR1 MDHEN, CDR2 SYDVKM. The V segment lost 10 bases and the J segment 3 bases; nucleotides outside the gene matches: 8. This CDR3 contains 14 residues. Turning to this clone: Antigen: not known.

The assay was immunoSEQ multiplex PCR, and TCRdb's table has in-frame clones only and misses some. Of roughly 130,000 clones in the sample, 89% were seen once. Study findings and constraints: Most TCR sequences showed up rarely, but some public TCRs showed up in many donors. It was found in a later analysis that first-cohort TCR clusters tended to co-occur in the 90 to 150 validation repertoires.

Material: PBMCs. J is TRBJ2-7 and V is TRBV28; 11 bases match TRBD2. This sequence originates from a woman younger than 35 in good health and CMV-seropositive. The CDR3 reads CATAFTSGGYEQYF. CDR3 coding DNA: TGTGCCACCGCCTTTACTAGCGGGGGCTACGAGCAGTACTTC.